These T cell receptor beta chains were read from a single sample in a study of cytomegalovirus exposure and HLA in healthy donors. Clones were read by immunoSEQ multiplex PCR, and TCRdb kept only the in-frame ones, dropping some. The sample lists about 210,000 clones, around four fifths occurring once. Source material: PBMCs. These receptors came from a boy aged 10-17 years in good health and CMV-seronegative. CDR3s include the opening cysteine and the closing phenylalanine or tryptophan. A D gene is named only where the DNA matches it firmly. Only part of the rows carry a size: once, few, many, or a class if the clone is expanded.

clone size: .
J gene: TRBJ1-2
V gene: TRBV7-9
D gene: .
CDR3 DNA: TGTGCCAGCCCACGGGAGACTGAATATGGCTACACCTTC
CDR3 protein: CASPRETEYGYTF

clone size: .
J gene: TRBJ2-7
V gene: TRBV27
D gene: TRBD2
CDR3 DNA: TGTGCCAGCACCCTTAGCGGGAGTACGGGCGAGCAGTACTTC
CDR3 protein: CASTLSGSTGEQYF

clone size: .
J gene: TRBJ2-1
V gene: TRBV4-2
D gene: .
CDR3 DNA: TGTGCCAGCAGCCAAGACATAGTACCGCCCAATGAGCAGTTCTTC
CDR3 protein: CASSQDIVPPNEQFF

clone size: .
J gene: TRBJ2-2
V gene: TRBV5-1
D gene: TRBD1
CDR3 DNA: TGCGCCAGCAGCTTCGGGACAGGGAGGATTCGAGTGGTCACCGGGGAGCTGTTTTTT
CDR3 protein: CASSFGTGRIRVVTGELFF

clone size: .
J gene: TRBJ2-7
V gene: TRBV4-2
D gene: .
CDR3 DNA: TGTGCCAGCAGCCAAGTGGCAGGAAGCCCATTGTTCTACGAGCAGTACTTC
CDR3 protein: CASSQVAGSPLFYEQYF

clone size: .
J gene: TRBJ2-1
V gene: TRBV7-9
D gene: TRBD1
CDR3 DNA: TGTGCCAGCAGCCCTACAGGGGTCCAAGGAGAGCAGTTCTTC
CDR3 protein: CASSPTGVQGEQFF

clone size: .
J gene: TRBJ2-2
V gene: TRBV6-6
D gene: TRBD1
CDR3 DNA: TGTGCCAGCAGTGTGTGGGACAGGGACACCGGGGAGCTGTTTTTT
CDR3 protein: CASSVWDRDTGELFF

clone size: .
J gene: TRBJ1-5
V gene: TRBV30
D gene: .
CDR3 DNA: TGTGCCTGGGGGACACTTAGTAGCAATCAGCCCCGGCATTTT
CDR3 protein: CAWGTLSSNQPRHF

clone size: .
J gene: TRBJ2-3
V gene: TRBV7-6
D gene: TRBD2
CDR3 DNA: TGTGCCAGCAGCTTAGGACTAGCGGGAGGGCAGACAGATACGCAGTATTTT
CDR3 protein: CASSLGLAGGQTDTQYF

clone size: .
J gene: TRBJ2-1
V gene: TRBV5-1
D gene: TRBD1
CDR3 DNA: TGCGCCAGCAGCTTGGGGCCGGGACAGGGGGAATACAATGAGCAGTTCTTC
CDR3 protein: CASSLGPGQGEYNEQFF

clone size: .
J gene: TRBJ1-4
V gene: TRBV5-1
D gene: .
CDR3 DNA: TGCGCCAGCAGCTTGGCAAGGAGGCCAGCCCGAATGCAACTGTTTTTT
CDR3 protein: CASSLARRPARMQLFF

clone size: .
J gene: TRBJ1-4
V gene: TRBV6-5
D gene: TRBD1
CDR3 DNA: TGTGCCAGCAGTTACTGGAGACAGGGGGATGAAAAACTGTTTTTT
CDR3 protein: CASSYWRQGDEKLFF

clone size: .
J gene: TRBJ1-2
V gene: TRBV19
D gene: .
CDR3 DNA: TGTGCCAGTAGTCTCACATTAGACAACCCATCGAGCACCTTC
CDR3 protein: CASSLTLDNPSSTF

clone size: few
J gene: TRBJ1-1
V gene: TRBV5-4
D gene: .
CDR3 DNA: TGTGCCAGCAGCTTGGGACAAGCGAACACTGAAGCTTTCTTT
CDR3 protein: CASSLGQANTEAFF

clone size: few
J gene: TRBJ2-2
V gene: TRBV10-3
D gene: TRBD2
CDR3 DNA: TGTGCCATCCACCCGGGACTAGCGGGGGCCAGGAACACCGGGGAGCTGTTTTTT
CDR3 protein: CAIHPGLAGARNTGELFF

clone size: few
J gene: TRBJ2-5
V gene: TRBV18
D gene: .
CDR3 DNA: TGTGCCAGCTCACCTATTCCGGGACAACAAGAGACCCAGTACTTC
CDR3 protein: CASSPIPGQQETQYF

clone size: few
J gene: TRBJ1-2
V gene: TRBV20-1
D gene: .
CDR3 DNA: TGCAGTGCTAGATGGCGGGGGGGCTACACCTTC
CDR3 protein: CSARWRGGYTF

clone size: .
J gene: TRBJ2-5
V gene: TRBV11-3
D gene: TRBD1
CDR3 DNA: TGTGCCAGCAGTACAACCGGGACAGGGACGGAGACCCAGTACTTC
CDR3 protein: CASSTTGTGTETQYF

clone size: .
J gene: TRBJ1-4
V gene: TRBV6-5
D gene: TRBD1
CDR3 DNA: TGTGCCAGCACAACCGGGACAGGGGGAGAAAAACTGTTTTTT
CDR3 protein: CASTTGTGGEKLFF

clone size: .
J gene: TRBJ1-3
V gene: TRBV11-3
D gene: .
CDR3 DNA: TGTGCCAGCAGCCTTTTTTATACTGGAAACACCATATATTTT
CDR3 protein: CASSLFYTGNTIYF

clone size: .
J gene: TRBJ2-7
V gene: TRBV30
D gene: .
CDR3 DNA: TGTGCCTGGAGTGTACGTCTAGCGAGCTACGAGCAGTACTTC
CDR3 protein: CAWSVRLASYEQYF

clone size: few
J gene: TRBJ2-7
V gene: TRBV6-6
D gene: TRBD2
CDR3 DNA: TGTGCCAGCGGAGCTAGCGGGGCTTACGAGCAGTACTTC
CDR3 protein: CASGASGAYEQYF

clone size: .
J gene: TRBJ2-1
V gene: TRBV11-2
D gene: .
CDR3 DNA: TGTGCCAGCAGCTTTACAGGGTATGAGCAGTTCTTC
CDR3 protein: CASSFTGYEQFF

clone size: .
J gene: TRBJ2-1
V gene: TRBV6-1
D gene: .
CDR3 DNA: TGTGCCAGCAGTGAAATCCAGGGCCACAATGAGCAGTTCTTC
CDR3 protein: CASSEIQGHNEQFF

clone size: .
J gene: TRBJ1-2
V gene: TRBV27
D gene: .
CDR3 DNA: TGTGCCAGTAGCAGGACTGGGGGCGTAGACTATGGCTACACCTTC
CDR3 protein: CASSRTGGVDYGYTF

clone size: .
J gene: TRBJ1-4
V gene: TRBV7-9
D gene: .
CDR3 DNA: TGTGCCAGCAGTTCCGGTTGGGGGGACGCAAATGAAAAACTGTTTTTT
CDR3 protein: CASSSGWGDANEKLFF

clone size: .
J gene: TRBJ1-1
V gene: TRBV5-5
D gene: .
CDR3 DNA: TGTGCCAGCAGCTTGGCCAGGATTATGAACACTGAAGCTTTCTTT
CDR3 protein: CASSLARIMNTEAFF

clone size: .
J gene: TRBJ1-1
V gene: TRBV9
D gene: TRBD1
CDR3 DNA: TGTGCCAGCAGCGTCTTCGGGGGACAGGAGATCACTGAAGCTTTCTTT
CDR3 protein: CASSVFGGQEITEAFF

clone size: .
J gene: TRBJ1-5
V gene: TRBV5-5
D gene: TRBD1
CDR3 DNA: TGTGCCAGCAGCTGGACAGGGGGGAATCAGCCCCAGCATTTT
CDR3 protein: CASSWTGGNQPQHF

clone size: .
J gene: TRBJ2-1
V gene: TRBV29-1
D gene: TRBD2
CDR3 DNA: TGCAGCGCGGGGACTAGCGGACACAATGAGCAGTTCTTC
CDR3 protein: CSAGTSGHNEQFF

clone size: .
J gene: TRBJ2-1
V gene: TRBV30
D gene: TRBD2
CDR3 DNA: TGTGCCTGGGAGCGGGGACTAGCGGGATACAATGAGCAGTTCTTC
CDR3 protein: CAWERGLAGYNEQFF

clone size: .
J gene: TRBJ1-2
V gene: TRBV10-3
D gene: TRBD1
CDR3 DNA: TGTGCCATCAGTGAGCCAGGACAGGGTACAGTGTATGGCTACACCTTC
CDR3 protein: CAISEPGQGTVYGYTF

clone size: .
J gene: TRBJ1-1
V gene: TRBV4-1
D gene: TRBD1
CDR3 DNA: TGCGCCAGCAGTCGGGGACAGGGGGACACTGAAGCTTTCTTT
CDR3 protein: CASSRGQGDTEAFF

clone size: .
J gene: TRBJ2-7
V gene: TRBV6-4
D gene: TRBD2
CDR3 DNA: TGTGCCAGCAGTGACTCGTTTCCCGGGACTATTCGTTCCTACGAGCAGTACTTC
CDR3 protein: CASSDSFPGTIRSYEQYF

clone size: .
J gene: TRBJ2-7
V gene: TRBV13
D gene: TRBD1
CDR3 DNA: TGTGCCAGCAGCTTCCGGGACAGACCCGAGCAGTACTTC
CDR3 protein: CASSFRDRPEQYF

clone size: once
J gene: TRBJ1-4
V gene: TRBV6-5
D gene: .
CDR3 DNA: TGTGCCAGCAGGACACTTAGGGAAAAACTGTTTTTT
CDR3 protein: CASRTLREKLFF

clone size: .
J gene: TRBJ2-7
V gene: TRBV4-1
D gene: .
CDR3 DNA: TGCGCCAGCAGCCTAGGGAGCTCCTACGAGCAGTACTTC
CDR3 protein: CASSLGSSYEQYF

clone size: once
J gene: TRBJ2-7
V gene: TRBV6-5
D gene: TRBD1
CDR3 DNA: TGTGCCAGCAGTTTCCACTCCGGGACAGGGGGCTACGAGCAGTACTTC
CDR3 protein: CASSFHSGTGGYEQYF

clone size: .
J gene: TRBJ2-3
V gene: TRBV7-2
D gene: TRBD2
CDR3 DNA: TGTGCCAGCAGCGTTCTAGCGGGGAACACAGATACGCAGTATTTT
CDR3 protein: CASSVLAGNTDTQYF

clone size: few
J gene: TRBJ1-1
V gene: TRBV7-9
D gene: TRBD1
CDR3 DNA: TGTGCCAGCAGCAGGGACAGTGCGAACACTGAAGCTTTCTTT
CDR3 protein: CASSRDSANTEAFF

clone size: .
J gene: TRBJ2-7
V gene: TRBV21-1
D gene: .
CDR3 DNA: TGTGCCAGCAGCAAAACGCGGGGGAACCACTACGAGCAGTACTTC
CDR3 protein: CASSKTRGNHYEQYF

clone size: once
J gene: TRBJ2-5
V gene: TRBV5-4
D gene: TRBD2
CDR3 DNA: TGTGCCAGCAGCCTCGGGGGGAGGCAAGAGCAGTACTTC
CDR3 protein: CASSLGGRQEQYF

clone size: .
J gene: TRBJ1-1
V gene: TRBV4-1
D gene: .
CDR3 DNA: TGCGCCAGCAGCCAAATAGTTTCCCTTCAGGGGCCGAACACTGAAGCTTTCTTT
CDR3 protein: CASSQIVSLQGPNTEAFF

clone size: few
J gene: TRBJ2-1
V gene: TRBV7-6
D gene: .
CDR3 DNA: TGTGCCAGCAGCTCGGACTTGAACAATGAGCAGTTCTTC
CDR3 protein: CASSSDLNNEQFF

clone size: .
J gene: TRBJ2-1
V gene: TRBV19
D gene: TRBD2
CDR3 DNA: TGTGCCAGTAGTCCCCGGGGGGGCGACGTCAATGAGCAGTTCTTC
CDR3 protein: CASSPRGGDVNEQFF

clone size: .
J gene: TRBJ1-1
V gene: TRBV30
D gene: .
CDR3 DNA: TGCGCCTGGAGTGTACGTCTAAACACTGAAGCTTTCTTT
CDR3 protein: CAWSVRLNTEAFF

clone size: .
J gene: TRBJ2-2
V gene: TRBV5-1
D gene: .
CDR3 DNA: TGCGCCAGCAGCACTGAGTCCACCGGGGAGCTGTTTTTT
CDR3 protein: CASSTESTGELFF

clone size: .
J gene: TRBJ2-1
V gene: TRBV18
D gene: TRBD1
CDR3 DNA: TGTGCCAGCTCCCGGGAAGGACAGGGCTACAATGAGCAGTTCTTC
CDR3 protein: CASSREGQGYNEQFF

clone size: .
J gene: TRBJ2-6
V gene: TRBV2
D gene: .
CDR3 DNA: TGTGCCAGCACCCAGTCTGGGGCCAACGTCCTGACTTTC
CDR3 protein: CASTQSGANVLTF

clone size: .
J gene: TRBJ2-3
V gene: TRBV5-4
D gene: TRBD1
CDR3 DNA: TGTGCCAGCAGCCCCTGGGGACAGGGGCCAGATACGCAGTATTTT
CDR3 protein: CASSPWGQGPDTQYF

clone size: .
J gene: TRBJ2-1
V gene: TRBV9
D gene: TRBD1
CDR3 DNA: TGTGCCAGCAGCTCACAGGGGGCGGCTCCCAATGAGCAGTTCTTC
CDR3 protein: CASSSQGAAPNEQFF

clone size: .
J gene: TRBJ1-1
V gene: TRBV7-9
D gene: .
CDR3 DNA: TGTTCCAGCAGCTTATCCTCCGGGCAGGGAGGGACTGAAGCTTTCTTT
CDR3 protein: CSSSLSSGQGGTEAFF

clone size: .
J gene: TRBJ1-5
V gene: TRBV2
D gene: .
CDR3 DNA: TGTGCCAGCAGTCAAGGTCGGGTGGATCAGCCCCAGCATTTT
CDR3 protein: CASSQGRVDQPQHF

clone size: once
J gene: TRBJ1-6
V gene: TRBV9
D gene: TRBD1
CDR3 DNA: TGTGCCAGCAGCGCTCGGACAGGGCGGGATTCACCCCTCCACTTT
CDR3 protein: CASSARTGRDSPLHF

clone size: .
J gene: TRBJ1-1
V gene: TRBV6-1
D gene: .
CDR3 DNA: TGTGCCAGCAGGACAGCCGGTTTGAACACTGAAGCTTTCTTT
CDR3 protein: CASRTAGLNTEAFF

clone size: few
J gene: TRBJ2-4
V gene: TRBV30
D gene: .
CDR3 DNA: TGTGCCTGGAGTCCCAGGGTAGCCAAAAACATTCAGTACTTC
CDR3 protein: CAWSPRVAKNIQYF